This T cell receptor beta chain stems from a study of T cell changes during pregnancy in multiple sclerosis. Germline values: CDR1 SGHDN, CDR2 FVKESK. V was pared by 8 bases and J by 0 bases, with 13 bases between. This CDR3 has 14 amino acids. Sequenced by immunoSEQ multiplex PCR; TCRdb stores in-frame clones only, minus some. The table records around 36,000 clones, under 95% of them present only once. V gene TRBV14 combines with J gene TRBJ1-1; TRBD1 is a possible D gene (5 bases). This sequence originates from a female donor with multiple sclerosis, enrolled in a pregnancy study. The material was CD8+ T cells from peripheral blood mononuclear cells, obtained in the first trimester of pregnancy. The CDR3 bases are TGTGCCAGCGGACCGGGGGTGATGAACACTGAAGCTTTCTTT. It translates to CASGPGVMNTEAFF.